This TCR beta chain was profiled in a study of T cell responses to AZD1222 COVID-19 vaccine. Findings and limits, study-wide: Nearly half of the spike-specific TCRs reportedly recognize variant regions that carry no mutations. Among AZD1222 vaccinees, only 6 or 7 were seropositive at baseline. Recipients of two AZD1222 doses showed rising Spike-specific TCR breadth and depth.

Comment on this clone: The antigen remains undetermined.

Profiled with immunoSEQ multiplex PCR; TCRdb holds only in-frame clones, not every one. There are about 130,000 clones in the sample; 80% to 90% occur only once, and 3.5% to 5% lies in the top ten. This CDR3 spans 12 amino acids. V lost 7 bases, J lost 0 bases, and 6 bases lay in between. Germline V CDR1 and CDR2: GTSNPN, SVGIG (reference sequence). This sequence was found in an adult in good health. Source: peripheral blood, taken on day 0 of AZD1222 vaccination. V and J are TRBV30 and TRBJ1-4; D is ambiguous. This CDR3 is CAFQSTNEKLFF. In DNA, the CDR3 is TGTGCCTTCCAATCAACTAATGAAAAACTGTTTTTT. The complete variable domain, with remaining parts taken from reference TRBV30 and TRBJ1-4, reads SQTIHQWPATLVQPVGSPLSLECTVEGTSNPNLYWYRQAAGRGLQLLFYSVGIGQISSEVPQNLSASRPQDRQFILSSKKLLLSDSGFYLCAFQSTNEKLFFGSGTQLSVL.